These 18 T cell receptor beta chains were sequenced from one sample in a study of shared clonotypes between healthy human individuals. Using immunoSEQ multiplex PCR, the repertoire was profiled, and TCRdb retains in-frame clones only, with some absent. The data show some 500,000 clones, roughly 95% seen once. The sample comprised naive CD4+ T cells sorted from blood. As to subset: CD45RA+ positively selected. Source of these receptors: a woman aged 25 to 39 in good health.

This chain connects TRBV5-6 to TRBJ2-7, with no clear D. Germline V lookup: CDR1 SGHDT, CDR2 YYEEEE. Trimming removed 4 bases at V and 3 bases at J, with 8 bases between. This CDR3 contains 12 residues. The CDR3 sequence is CASSVLGYEQYF. The CDR3 nucleotides read TGTGCCAGCAGCGTCCTAGGCTACGAGCAGTACTTC.

The chain recombines TRBV6-1 with TRBJ2-3; D unclear. The V end lost 2 bases, the J end lost 0 bases, and 15 bases lay between the germline ends. Germline V gene lookup returns CDR1 MNHNS and CDR2 SASEGT. The CDR3 is 17 residues long. The CDR3 DNA reads TGTGCCAGCAGTGAAAGGTGGATAACTACTAGCACAGATACGCAGTATTTT. Its translation is CASSERWITTSTDTQYF.

This clone was seen a single time. J is TRBJ2-7 and V is TRBV18; D is unclear. Germline values: CDR1 KGHSH, CDR2 LQKENI. The CDR3 totals 15 residues. Trimming shortened V by 0 bases and J by 3 bases, and 12 bases separated the two germline ends. CDR3 in amino acids: CASSPPGDWNYEQYF. The CDR3 nucleotides read TGTGCCAGCTCACCACCGGGTGACTGGAACTACGAGCAGTACTTC. Full variable domain (remainder filled in from reference TRBV18 and TRBJ2-7): NAGVMQNPRHLVRRRGQEARLRCSPMKGHSHVYWYRQLPEEGLKFMVYLQKENIIDESGMPKERFSAEFPKEGPSILRIQQVVRGDSAAYFCASSPPGDWNYEQYFGPGTRLTVT.

The rearrangement links TRBV18 to TRBJ1-2, with D tentatively TRBD1 (5 bases). Deletions cut 1 base from V and 7 bases from J, with 16 bases between. The CDR3 contains 15 residues. Per the germline V gene, CDR1 is KGHSH and CDR2 is LQKENI. CDR3 sequence reads: CASSPRGGGDSGYTF. The DNA for the CDR3 is TGTGCCAGCTCACCACGGGGAGGTGGGGACTCTGGCTACACCTTC.

V and J are TRBV27 and TRBJ1-1; D is unclear. In germline, CDR1 is MNHEY, CDR2 SMNVEV (reference sequence). The CDR3 is 16 amino acids. The V end was cut by 3 bases, the J end by 0 bases, with 14 bases between. The CDR3 DNA reads TGTGCCAGCAGTTTGCGGCAGCGTGCCTTGAACACTGAAGCTTTCTTT. It is translated as CASSLRQRALNTEAFF.

The J gene is TRBJ2-3, the V gene TRBV5-1; 14 nucleotides match TRBD2. V gave up 2 bases and J gave up 2 bases; unmatched junction bases: 10. The CDR3 loop spans 19 amino acids. Germline V gene lookup returns CDR1 SGHRS and CDR2 YFSETQ. CDR3 nucleotide sequence: TGCGCCAGCAGCTTCGGCCCCAAGACTAGCGGGAGGGCCACAGATACGCAGTATTTT. This translates into CASSFGPKTSGRATDTQYF.

The rearrangement uses TRBV18 and TRBJ2-5; TRBD2 might be the D (6 bases). V lost 4 bases to trimming and J lost 4 bases, with 13 bases between them. The germline V gene has CDR1 KGHSH and CDR2 LQKENI. This CDR3 region has 14 residues. CDR3 in DNA: TGTGCCAGCTCACACGCAGGGACTCGAGAGACCCAGTACTTC. Translating gives CASSHAGTRETQYF.

The V call is TRBV18, the J call TRBJ2-1; 9 bases are a match to TRBD2. V was clipped by 6 bases and J by 7 bases; unmatched bases: 19. The CDR3 spans 18 residues. The germline V gene has CDR1 KGHSH and CDR2 LQKENI. The CDR3 nucleotides are TGTGCCAGCTCGCACGGCGAGCCGGGCCTAGCGGGAACTAATGAGCAGTTCTTC. Its protein is CASSHGEPGLAGTNEQFF. The full variable domain, completed using reference TRBV18 and TRBJ2-1, is NAGVMQNPRHLVRRRGQEARLRCSPMKGHSHVYWYRQLPEEGLKFMVYLQKENIIDESGMPKERFSAEFPKEGPSILRIQQVVRGDSAAYFCASSHGEPGLAGTNEQFFGPGTRLTVL.

The gene calls are TRBV18 and TRBJ1-3; perhaps TRBD1 as D (5 bases). With 2 bases removed from V and 8 bases from J, the gap between germline ends came to 16 bases. The CDR3 is 15 amino acids. Germline CDR1 reads KGHSH; CDR2 reads LQKENI. The CDR3 sequence is CASSPTGQSGYTIYF. DNA of the CDR3: TGTGCCAGCTCACCAACGGGGCAGTCTGGGTACACCATATATTTT. The variable domain in full, completed from reference TRBV18 and TRBJ1-3, reads NAGVMQNPRHLVRRRGQEARLRCSPMKGHSHVYWYRQLPEEGLKFMVYLQKENIIDESGMPKERFSAEFPKEGPSILRIQQVVRGDSAAYFCASSPTGQSGYTIYFGEGSWLTVV.

Notes on this clone: Other DNA sequences in this specimen translate into the identical CDR3. This chain connects TRBV28 to TRBJ2-7, with D uncertain. Germline lookup yields CDR1 MDHEN and CDR2 SYDVKM. This CDR3 has 13 residues. V dropped 3 bases and J dropped 0 bases, with 6 bases sitting between them. This CDR3 reads CASSLSSSYEQYF. The CDR3 coding sequence is TGTGCCAGCAGTTTGAGTAGCTCCTACGAGCAGTACTTC.

For the CDR3, the DNA is TGTGCCAGCAGTAGCACAGATACGCAGTATTTT. Translating gives CASSSTDTQYF. This rearrangement joins TRBV27 to TRBJ2-3; no clear D. The germline V gene encodes CDR1 MNHEY and CDR2 SMNVEV (reference sequence). Deletions cut 5 bases from V and 0 bases from J, with 0 bases between. CDR3 size: 11 residues.

This clone came up once. The rearrangement links TRBV28 to TRBJ1-3, with 7 bases matching TRBD1. The CDR3 covers 16 residues. Germline values: CDR1 MDHEN, CDR2 SYDVKM. Germline trimming cut 5 bases from V and 1 base from J; bases unmatched to any gene: 8. Here the CDR3 reads CASSPGQLKSGNTIYF. The CDR3 nucleotides are TGTGCCAGCAGTCCGGGACAGTTAAAATCTGGAAACACCATATATTTT.

The V gene is TRBV13, the J gene TRBJ2-7, with D uncertain. Germline CDR1 and CDR2: PRHDT and FYEKMQ (reference sequence). The length of the CDR3 is 11 residues. The V end lost 3 bases, the J end lost 6 bases, and 6 bases lay between the germline ends. CDR3 residues: CASSFGGEQYF. CDR3 nucleotide sequence: TGTGCCAGCAGCTTCGGTGGCGAGCAGTACTTC. Full variable domain (missing parts from reference TRBV13 and TRBJ2-7): AAGVIQSPRHLIKEKRETATLKCYPIPRHDTVYWYQQGPGQDPQFLISFYEKMQSDKGSIPDRFSAQQFSDYHSELNMSSLELGDSALYFCASSFGGEQYFGPGTRLTVT.

The genes are TRBV19 and TRBJ1-5, with TRBD1 matching over 8 bases. After removal of 4 bases from V and 7 bases from J, the junction contained 9 bases not matched to a gene. CDR1 and CDR2 from the germline V gene are LNHDA and SQIVND (reference sequence). The length of the CDR3 is 15 residues. In nucleotides, the CDR3 is TGTGCCAGTAGTAGAGGACAGGGTCAGTACCAGCCCCAGCATTTT. Encoded protein: CASSRGQGQYQPQHF.

This chain links TRBV9 with TRBJ2-3; tentatively, D is TRBD1 (6 bases). V lost 3 bases and J lost 6, with 26 bases in between. The CDR3 spans 18 residues. In germline, CDR1 is SGDLS, CDR2 YYNGEE. The CDR3: CASSDLAGGRGYADTQYF. The CDR3 DNA reads TGTGCCAGCAGCGACCTCGCAGGAGGCAGGGGTTATGCTGATACGCAGTATTTT.

J is TRBJ2-7 and V is TRBV13; 8 bases agree with TRBD1. Germline V CDR1 and CDR2: PRHDT, FYEKMQ (reference sequence). CDR3 length equals 15 residues. J gave up 6 bases and V 4 bases, and 11 bases lay outside the gene matches. CDR3 sequence: CASSYAGQAFGEQYF. The CDR3, as DNA: TGTGCCAGCAGCTATGCGGGACAGGCTTTTGGCGAGCAGTACTTC.

The chain links TRBV18 to TRBJ1-5; tentative D call: TRBD1 (6 bases). Between the trimmed V and J ends, which lost 2 bases and 2 bases, there was a span of 10 bases. This CDR3 spans 15 amino acids. CDR1 KGHSH and CDR2 LQKENI come from the germline V gene. In nucleotides, the CDR3 is TGTGCCAGCTCACCAGCAGGGGCGGGCAATCAGCCCCAGCATTTT. Its translation: CASSPAGAGNQPQHF.

This clone was detected a few times. J is TRBJ1-5 and V is TRBV2, with D possibly matching TRBD1 (6 bases). Germline V gene sequence: CDR1 SNHLY, CDR2 FYNNEI. The CDR3 length is 16 residues. V dropped 7 bases and J dropped 5 bases, with 21 bases sitting between them. CDR3 nucleotides: TGTGCCAGCAAGGGCGCCCAGGGGATTGCCGATCAGCCCCAGCATTTT. As protein: CASKGAQGIADQPQHF. Filled out from reference TRBV2 and TRBJ1-5, the complete variable domain reads EPEVTQTPSHQVTQMGQEVILRCVPISNHLYFYWYRQILGQKVEFLVSFYNNEISEKSEIFDDQFSVERPDGSNFTLKIRSTKLEDSAMYFCASKGAQGIADQPQHFGDGTRLSIL.